This T cell receptor (beta chain) is drawn from a study of T cell changes during pregnancy in multiple sclerosis. TCRdb keeps only in-frame clones here, not all; method: immunoSEQ multiplex PCR. The sample has about 53,000 clones; approximately 91% are singletons. This clonotype was obtained from a female donor with multiple sclerosis, enrolled in a pregnancy study. Sequencing used CD4+ T cells from peripheral blood mononuclear cells, obtained in the third trimester of pregnancy.

CDR3 coding DNA: TGTGCCAGTAGTGAGGACTCACTAGCCAAAAACATTCAGTACTTC. Translated: CASSEDSLAKNIQYF. V is TRBV19 and J is TRBJ2-4, with a possible D match to TRBD2 (5 bases). Germline assignment: CDR1 LNHDA and CDR2 SQIVND (reference sequence). There are 15 residues in the CDR3. Trimming shortened V by 5 bases and J by 0 bases, and 11 bases separated the two germline ends.